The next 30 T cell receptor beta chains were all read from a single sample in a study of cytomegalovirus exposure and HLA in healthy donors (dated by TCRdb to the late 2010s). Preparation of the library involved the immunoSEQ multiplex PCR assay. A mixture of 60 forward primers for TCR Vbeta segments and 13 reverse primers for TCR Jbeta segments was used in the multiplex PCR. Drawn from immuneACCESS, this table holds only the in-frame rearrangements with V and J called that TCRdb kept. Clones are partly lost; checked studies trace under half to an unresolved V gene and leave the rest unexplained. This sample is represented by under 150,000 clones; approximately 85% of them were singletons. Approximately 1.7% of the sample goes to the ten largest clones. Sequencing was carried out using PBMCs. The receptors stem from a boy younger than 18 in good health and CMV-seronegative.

The CDR3 sequence: CASSSRGGSYEQYF. The CDR3 DNA sequence: TGTGCCAGCAGCTCCCGAGGTGGGTCCTACGAGCAGTACTTC. The chain employs TRBV7-2 and TRBJ2-7; D is unresolved. V lost 4 bases and J lost 1, with 11 bases in between. The CDR3 length is 14 residues. Germline-derived CDR1 and CDR2 are SGHTA and FQGNSA. Complete variable domain (other parts from reference TRBV7-2 and TRBJ2-7): GAGVSQSPSNKVTEKGKDVELRCDPISGHTALYWYRQSLGQGLEFLIYFQGNSAPDKSGLPSDRFSAERTGGSVSTLTIQRTQQEDSAVYLCASSSRGGSYEQYFGPGTRLTVT.

CDR3: CASSLVPGGTGYTF. CDR3 DNA: TGTGCCAGCAGCTTAGTTCCAGGGGGAACAGGCTACACCTTC. The chain is built from TRBV7-3 and TRBJ1-2, with TRBD1 matching 7 bases. The CDR3 has 14 residues. Per germline, CDR1 SGHTA and CDR2 FQGTGA. The V and J ends lost 2 bases and 8 bases, in that order; junction bases with no gene match: 8.

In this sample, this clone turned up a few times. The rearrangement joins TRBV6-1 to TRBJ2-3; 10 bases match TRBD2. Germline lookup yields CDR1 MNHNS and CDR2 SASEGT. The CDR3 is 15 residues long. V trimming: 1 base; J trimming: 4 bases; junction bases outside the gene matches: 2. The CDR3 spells CASSEEAGGPDTQYF. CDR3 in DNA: TGTGCCAGCAGTGAAGAAGCGGGGGGGCCAGATACGCAGTATTTT.

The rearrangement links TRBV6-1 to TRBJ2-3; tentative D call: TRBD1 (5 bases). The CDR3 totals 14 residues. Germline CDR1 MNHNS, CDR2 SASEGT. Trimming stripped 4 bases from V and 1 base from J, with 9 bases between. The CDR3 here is CASSGTHGTDTQYF. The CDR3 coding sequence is TGTGCCAGCAGTGGGACACACGGCACAGATACGCAGTATTTT.

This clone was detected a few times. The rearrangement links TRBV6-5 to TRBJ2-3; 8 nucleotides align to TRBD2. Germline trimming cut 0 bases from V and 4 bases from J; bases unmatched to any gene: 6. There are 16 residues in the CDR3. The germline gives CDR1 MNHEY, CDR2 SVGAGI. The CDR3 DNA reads TGTGCCAGCAGTTACTCGGGACTAGTAGGGGCAGATACGCAGTATTTT. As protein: CASSYSGLVGADTQYF.

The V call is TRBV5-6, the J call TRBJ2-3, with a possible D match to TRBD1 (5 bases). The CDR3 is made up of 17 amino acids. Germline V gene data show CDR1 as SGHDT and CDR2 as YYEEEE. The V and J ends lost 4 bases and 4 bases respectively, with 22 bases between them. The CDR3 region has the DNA TGTGCCAGCAGCCTGTTTGCAGGGAAAAAAGGCGCAGATACGCAGTATTTT. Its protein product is CASSLFAGKKGADTQYF.

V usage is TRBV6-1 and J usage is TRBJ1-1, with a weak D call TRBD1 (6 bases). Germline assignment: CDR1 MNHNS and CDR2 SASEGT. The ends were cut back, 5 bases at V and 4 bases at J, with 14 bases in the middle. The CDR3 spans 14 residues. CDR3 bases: TGTGCCAGCAGTTCGACGCAGGGGCGCACTGAAGCTTTCTTT. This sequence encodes CASSSTQGRTEAFF.

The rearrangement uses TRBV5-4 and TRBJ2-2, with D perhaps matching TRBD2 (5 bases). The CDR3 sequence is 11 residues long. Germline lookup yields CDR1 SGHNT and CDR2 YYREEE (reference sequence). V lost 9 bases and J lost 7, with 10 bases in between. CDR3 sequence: CAIREGGELFF. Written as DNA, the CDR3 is TGTGCCATCCGTGAGGGCGGGGAGCTGTTTTTT.

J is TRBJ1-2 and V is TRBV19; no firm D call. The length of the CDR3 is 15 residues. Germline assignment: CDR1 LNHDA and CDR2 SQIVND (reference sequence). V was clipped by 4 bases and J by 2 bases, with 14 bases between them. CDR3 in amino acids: CASSTRSTENYGYTF. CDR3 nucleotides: TGTGCCAGTAGTACCCGATCGACGGAGAACTATGGCTACACCTTC.

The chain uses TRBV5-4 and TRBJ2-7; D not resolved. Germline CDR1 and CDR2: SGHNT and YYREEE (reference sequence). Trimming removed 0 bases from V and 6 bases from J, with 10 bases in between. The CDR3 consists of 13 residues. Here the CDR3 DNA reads TGTGCCAGCAGCTTGGCGGGTACGGTCGAGCAGTACTTC. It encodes CASSLAGTVEQYF.

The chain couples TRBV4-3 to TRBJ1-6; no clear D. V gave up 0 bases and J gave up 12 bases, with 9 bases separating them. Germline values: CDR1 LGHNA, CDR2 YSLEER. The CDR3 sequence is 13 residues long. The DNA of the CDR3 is TGCGCCAGCAGCCAAGAAGAGCGAGGACCCCTCCACTTT. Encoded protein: CASSQEERGPLHF.

In DNA, the CDR3 is TGTGCCAGCAGGAAACAGGGAAAATCAAGTCTGCCCCAGCATTTT. Translated, it gives CASRKQGKSSLPQHF. The chain joins TRBV6-1 to TRBJ1-5, with TRBD1 as a possible D gene (6 bases). CDR3 length: 15 amino acids. The V end lost 6 bases, the J end lost 9 bases, and 21 bases lay between the germline ends. Germline-derived CDR1 and CDR2 are MNHNS and SASEGT.

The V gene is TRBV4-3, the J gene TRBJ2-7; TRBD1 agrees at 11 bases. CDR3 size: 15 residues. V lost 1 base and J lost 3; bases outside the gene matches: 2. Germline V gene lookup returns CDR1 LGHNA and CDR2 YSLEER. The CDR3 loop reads CASSQGDRGFYEQYF. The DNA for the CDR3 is TGCGCCAGCAGCCAAGGGGACAGGGGGTTCTACGAGCAGTACTTC.

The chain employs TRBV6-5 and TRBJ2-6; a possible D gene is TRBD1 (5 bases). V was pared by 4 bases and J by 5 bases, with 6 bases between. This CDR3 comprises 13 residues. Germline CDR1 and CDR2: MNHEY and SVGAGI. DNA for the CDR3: TGTGCCAGCAGTTTGGACAGGGCCAACGTCCTGACTTTC. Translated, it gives CASSLDRANVLTF.

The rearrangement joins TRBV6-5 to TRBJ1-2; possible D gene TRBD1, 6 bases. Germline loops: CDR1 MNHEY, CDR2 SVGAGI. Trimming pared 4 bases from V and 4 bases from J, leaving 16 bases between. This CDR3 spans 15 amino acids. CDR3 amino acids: CASSSLGARGYGYTF. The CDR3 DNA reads TGTGCCAGCAGTTCTCTGGGGGCCCGTGGCTATGGCTACACCTTC.

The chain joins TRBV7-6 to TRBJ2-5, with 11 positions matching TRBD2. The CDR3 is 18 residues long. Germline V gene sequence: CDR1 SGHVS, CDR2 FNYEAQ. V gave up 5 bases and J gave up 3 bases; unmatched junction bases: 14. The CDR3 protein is CASSPAPLAGGLKETQYF. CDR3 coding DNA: TGTGCCAGCAGCCCCGCTCCTCTAGCGGGAGGTCTCAAAGAGACCCAGTACTTC.

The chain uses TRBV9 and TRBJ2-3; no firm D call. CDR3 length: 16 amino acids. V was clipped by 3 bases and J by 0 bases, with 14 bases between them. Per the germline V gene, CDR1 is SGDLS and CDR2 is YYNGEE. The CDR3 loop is CASSARLAPSTDTQYF. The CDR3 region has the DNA TGTGCCAGCAGCGCCCGATTAGCTCCAAGCACAGATACGCAGTATTTT.

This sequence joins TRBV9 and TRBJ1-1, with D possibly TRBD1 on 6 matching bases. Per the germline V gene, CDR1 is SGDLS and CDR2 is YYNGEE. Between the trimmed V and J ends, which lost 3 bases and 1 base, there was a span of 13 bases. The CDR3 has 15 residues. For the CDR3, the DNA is TGTGCCAGCAGCGAGAGCGGACAGCAGAACACTGAAGCTTTCTTT. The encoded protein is CASSESGQQNTEAFF.

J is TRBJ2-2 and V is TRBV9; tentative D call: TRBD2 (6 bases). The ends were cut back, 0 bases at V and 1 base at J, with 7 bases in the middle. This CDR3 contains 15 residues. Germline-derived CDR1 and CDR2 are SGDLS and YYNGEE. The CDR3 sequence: CASSVEGLNTGELFF. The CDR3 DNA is TGTGCCAGCAGCGTAGAGGGACTGAACACCGGGGAGCTGTTTTTT. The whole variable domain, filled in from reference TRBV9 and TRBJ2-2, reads DSGVTQTPKHLITATGQRVTLRCSPRSGDLSVYWYQQSLDQGLQFLIQYYNGEERAKGNILERFSAQQFPDLHSELNLSSLELGDSALYFCASSVEGLNTGELFFGEGSRLTVL.

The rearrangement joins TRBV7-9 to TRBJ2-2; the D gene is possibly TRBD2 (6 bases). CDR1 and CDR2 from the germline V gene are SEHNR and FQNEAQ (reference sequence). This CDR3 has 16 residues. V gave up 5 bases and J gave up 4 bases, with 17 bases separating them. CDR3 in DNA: TGTGCCAGCAGCCCCTCGGGTAGCGGTGTCACCGGGGAGCTGTTTTTT. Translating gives CASSPSGSGVTGELFF. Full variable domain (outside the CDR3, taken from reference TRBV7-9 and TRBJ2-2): DTGVSQNPRHKITKRGQNVTFRCDPISEHNRLYWYRQTLGQGPEFLTYFQNEAQLEKSRLLSDRFSAERPKGSFSTLEIQRTEQGDSAMYLCASSPSGSGVTGELFFGEGSRLTVL.

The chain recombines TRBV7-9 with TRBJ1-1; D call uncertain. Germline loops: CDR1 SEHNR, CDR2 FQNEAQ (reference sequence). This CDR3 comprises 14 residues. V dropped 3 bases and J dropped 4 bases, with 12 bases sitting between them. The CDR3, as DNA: TGTGCCAGCAGCTTTACGGGATTCGGCACTGAAGCTTTCTTT. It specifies CASSFTGFGTEAFF.

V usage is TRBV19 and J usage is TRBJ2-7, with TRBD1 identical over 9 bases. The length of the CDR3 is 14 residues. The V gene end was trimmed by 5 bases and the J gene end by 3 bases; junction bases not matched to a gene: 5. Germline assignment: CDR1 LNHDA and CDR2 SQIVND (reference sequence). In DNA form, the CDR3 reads TGTGCCAGTAGTGCACAGACAGGGGGCTACGAGCAGTACTTC. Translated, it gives CASSAQTGGYEQYF.

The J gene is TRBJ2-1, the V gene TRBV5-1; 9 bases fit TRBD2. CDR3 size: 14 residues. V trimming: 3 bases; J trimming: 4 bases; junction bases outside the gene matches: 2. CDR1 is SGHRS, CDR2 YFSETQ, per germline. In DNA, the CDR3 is TGCGCCAGCAGCTCTAGCGGGGTGTACAATGAGCAGTTCTTC. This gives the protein CASSSSGVYNEQFF.

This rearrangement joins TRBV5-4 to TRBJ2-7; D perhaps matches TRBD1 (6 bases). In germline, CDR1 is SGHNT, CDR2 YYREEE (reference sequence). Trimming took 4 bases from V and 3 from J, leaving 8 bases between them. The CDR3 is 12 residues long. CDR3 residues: CASSKDSYEQYF. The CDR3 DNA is TGTGCCAGCAGCAAGGACAGCTACGAGCAGTACTTC.

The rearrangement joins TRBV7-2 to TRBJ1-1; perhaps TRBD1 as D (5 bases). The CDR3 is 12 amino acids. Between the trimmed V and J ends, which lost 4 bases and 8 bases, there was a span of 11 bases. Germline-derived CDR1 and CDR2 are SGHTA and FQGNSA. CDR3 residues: CASSYQQVEAFF. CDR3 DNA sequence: TGTGCCAGCAGCTACCAACAGGTGGAAGCTTTCTTT.

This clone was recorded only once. The CDR3 nucleotides read TGTGCCAGCAGAAGGACAGGGCGAAGCTCCTACGAGCAGTACTTC. The encoded protein is CASRRTGRSSYEQYF. This chain uses TRBV6-1 with TRBJ2-7; TRBD1 aligns across 8 bases. V shed 6 bases and J 0 bases; nucleotides not matched to a gene: 7. The germline V gene has CDR1 MNHNS and CDR2 SASEGT. The CDR3 runs to 15 residues.

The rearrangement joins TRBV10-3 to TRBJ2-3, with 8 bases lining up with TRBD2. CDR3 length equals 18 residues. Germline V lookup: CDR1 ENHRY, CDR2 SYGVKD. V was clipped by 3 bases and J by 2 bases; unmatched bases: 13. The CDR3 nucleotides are TGTGCCATCAGTGACACGTCCGGGACTAGTTTATTCACAGATACGCAGTATTTT. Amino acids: CAISDTSGTSLFTDTQYF.

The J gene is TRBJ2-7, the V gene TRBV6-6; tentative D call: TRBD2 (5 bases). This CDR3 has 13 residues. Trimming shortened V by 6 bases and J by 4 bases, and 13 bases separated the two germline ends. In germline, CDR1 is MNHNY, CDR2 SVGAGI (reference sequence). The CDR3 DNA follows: TGTGCCAGCAGCCCCGGGGTGAGGTACGAGCAGTACTTC. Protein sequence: CASSPGVRYEQYF.

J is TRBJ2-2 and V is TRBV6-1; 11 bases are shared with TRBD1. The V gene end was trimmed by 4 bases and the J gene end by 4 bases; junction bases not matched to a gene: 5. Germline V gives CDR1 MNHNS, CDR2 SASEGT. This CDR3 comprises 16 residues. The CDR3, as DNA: TGTGCCAGCAGTGTTTGGGACAGGGGGAGCACCGGGGAGCTGTTTTTT. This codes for CASSVWDRGSTGELFF.

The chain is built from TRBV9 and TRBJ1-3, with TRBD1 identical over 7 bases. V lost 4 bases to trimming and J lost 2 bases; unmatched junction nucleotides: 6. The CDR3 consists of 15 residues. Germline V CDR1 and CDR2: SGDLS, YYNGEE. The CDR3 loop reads CASSTRDRAGNTIYF. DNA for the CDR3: TGTGCCAGCAGCACGAGAGACAGGGCTGGAAACACCATATATTTT.